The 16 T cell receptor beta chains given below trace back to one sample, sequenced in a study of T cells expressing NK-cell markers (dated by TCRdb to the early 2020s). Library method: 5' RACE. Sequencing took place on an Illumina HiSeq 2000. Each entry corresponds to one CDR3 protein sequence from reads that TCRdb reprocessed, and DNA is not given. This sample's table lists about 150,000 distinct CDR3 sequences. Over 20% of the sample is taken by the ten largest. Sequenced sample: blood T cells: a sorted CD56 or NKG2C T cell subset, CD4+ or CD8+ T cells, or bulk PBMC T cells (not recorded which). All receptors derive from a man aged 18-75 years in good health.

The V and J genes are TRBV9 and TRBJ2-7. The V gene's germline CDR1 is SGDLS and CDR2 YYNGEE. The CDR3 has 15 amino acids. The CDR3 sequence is CASSVDGEPTYEQYF.

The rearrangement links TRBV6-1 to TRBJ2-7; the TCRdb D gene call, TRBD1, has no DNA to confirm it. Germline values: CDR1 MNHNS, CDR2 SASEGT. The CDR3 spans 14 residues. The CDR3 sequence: CASASGHHRYEQYF.

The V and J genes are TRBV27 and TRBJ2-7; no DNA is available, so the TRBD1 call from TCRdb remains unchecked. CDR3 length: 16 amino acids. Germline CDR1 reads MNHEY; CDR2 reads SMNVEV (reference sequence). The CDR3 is CASSLSLGQSSYEQYF.

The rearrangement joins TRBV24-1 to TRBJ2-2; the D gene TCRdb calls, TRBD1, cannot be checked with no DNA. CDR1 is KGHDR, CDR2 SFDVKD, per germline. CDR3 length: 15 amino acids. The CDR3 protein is CATSGLGQGHGELFF.

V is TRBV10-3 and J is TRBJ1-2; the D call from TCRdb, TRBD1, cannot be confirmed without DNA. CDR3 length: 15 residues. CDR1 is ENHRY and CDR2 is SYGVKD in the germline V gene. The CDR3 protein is CAISEPTTGLFGYTF.

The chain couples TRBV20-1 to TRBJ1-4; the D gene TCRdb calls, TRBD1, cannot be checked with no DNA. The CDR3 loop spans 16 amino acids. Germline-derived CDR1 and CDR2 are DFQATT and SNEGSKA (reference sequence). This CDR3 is CSAGDDRVSLREKLFF.

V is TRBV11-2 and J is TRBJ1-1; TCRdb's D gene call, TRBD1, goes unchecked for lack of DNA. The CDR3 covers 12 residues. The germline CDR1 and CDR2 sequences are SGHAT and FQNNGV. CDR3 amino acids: CASRPTPGRAFF.

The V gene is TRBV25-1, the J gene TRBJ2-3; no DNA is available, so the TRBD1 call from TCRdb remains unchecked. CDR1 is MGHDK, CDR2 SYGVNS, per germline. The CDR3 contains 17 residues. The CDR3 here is CASKGHGGATSTDTQYF.

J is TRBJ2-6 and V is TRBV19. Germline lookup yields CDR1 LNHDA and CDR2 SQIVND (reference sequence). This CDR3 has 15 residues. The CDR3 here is CASSIANTGANVLTF.

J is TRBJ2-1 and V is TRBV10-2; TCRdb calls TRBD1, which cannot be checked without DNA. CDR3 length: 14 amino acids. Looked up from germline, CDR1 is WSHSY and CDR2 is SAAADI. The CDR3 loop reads CACDQGRGIGEQFF.

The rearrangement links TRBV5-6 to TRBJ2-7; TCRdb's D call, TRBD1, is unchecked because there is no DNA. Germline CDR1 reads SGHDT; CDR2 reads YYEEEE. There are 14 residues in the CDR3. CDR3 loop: CASSGGTGIYEQYF.

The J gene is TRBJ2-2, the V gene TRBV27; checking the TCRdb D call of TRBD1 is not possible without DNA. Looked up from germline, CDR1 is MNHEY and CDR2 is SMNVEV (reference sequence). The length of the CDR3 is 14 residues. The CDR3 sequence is CAIRTGGNTGELFF.

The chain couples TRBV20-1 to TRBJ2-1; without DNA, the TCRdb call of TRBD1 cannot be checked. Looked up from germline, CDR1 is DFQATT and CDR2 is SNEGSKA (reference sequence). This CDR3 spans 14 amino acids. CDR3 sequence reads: CSARAGTGLEEQFF.

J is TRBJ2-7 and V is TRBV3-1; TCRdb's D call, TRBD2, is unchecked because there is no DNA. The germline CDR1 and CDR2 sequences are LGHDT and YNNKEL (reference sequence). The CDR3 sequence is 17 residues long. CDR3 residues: CASSQDLPGLIAGEQYF.

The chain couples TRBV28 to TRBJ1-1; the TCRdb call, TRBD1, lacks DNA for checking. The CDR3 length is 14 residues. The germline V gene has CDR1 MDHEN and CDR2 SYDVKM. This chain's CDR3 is CASTSVEGGTEAFF.

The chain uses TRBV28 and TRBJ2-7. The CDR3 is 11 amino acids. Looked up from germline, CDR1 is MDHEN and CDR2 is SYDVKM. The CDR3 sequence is CASSTPGRQYF.